This T cell receptor beta chain came from a study of response to subunit inactivated influenza vaccine (dated by TCRdb to the late 2010s). About the investigation overall: Deep quantitative T cell receptor repertoire profiling was used in the study to track responses to a trivalent subunit inactivated influenza vaccine. The paper's findings and limits, for the study overall: It was suggested by the authors that each seasonal influenza vaccination may recruit only a limited number of new T cells.

The library was generated by RT-PCR. The data were produced on an Illumina HiSeq 2500. In TCRdb, the public reads were trimmed at Q25 with fastp and aligned with MiXCR, with productive beta chains retained. Rows are combined by CDR3 protein, so each entry shows the most common genes and DNA. For this sample there are 530,000 or so distinct CDR3 sequences; roughly 15% appear just once. 11% of the sample rests with the top ten. On this clonotype: Its target antigen remains unknown. Nothing much larger sits one base from this clone, and base qualities are not available.

Inclusive of the bounding cysteine and phenylalanine, the CDR3 is 16 residues long. Only the CDR3 DNA stays, 48 bases, in frame from base 1. V drops 4 bases and J drops 4 bases, leaving 16 bases in between. CDR1 SGHAT and CDR2 FQNNGV are derived from the germline V gene. The V and J genes are TRBV11-2 and TRBJ2-2, with the identity of the D gene unclear. The material sequenced was PBMCs from blood, taken 11 to 12 days after vaccination. The TCR originated in a man aged 45-60 years who received an inactivated influenza vaccine. Donor details come from another sample of the same person, matched by shared clones. CDR3 loop: CASSSTEWMGTGELFF. The DNA sequence reads TGTGCCAGCAGCTCCACAGAGTGGATGGGCACCGGGGAGCTGTTTTTT. When the CDR3 is completed using the reference TRBV11-2 and TRBJ2-2 genes on either side, the full variable domain is EAGVAQSPRYKIIEKRQSVAFWCNPISGHATLYWYQQILGQGPKLLIQFQNNGVVDDSQLPKDRFSAERLKGVDSTLKIQPAKLEDSAVYLCASSSTEWMGTGELFFGEGSRLTVL.